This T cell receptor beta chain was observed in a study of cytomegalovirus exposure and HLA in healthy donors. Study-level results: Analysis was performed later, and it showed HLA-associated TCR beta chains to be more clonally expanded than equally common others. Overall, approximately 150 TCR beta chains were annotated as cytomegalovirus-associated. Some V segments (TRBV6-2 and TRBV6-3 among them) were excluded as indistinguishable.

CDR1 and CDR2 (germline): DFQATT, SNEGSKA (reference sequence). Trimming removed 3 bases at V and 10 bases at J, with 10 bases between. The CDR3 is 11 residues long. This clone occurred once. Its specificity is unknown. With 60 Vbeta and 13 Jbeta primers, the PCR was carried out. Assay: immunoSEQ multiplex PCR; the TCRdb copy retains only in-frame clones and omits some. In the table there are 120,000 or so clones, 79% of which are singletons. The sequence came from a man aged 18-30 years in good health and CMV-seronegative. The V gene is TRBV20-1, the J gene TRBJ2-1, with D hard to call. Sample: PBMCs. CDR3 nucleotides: TGCAGTGCTAGTGAGCGTGGGGAGCAGTTCTTC. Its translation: CSASERGEQFF.